Listed below are T cell receptor beta chains from one sample, sequenced in a study of T cell responses to AZD1222 COVID-19 vaccine. The table came from immunoSEQ multiplex PCR; TCRdb's copy has only in-frame clones and leaves some out. The repertoire holds fewer than 180,000 clones, roughly 90% seen once, with 2.5% to 4% in the top ten. This material consisted of peripheral blood, taken 28 days after the second AZD1222 dose. The origin of the receptors is an adult who received the AZD1222 COVID-19 vaccine. Each CDR3 is given with its conserved first and last residue. A D gene is named only where the DNA matches it firmly. Rows may omit the clone size; those that give it use once, few, many or a size class.

v_call	clone_size	d_call	j_call	cdr3_aa	cdr3_nt
TRBV7-9	NA	TRBD1	TRBJ1-6	CASSPRQGGNSPLHF	TGTGCCAGCAGCCCTCGACAGGGAGGCAATTCACCCCTCCACTTT
TRBV7-9	NA	NA	TRBJ2-5	CASSPQQETQYF	TGTGCCAGCAGCCCACAACAAGAGACCCAGTACTTC
TRBV4-1	NA	TRBD2	TRBJ2-1	CASSQVGGRYNEQFF	TGCGCCAGCAGCCAAGTGGGGGGGAGGTACAATGAGCAGTTCTTC
TRBV18	NA	NA	TRBJ2-7	CASSPGPRGYEQYF	TGTGCCAGCTCACCAGGGCCGCGAGGCTACGAGCAGTACTTC
TRBV5-1	NA	NA	TRBJ2-7	CASSPGDSGVPYEQYF	TGCGCCAGCAGTCCGGGAGATTCGGGCGTTCCCTACGAGCAGTACTTC
TRBV28	NA	NA	TRBJ2-7	CASSSSSYEQYF	TGTGCCAGCAGTAGTTCTTCCTACGAGCAGTACTTC
TRBV4-3	NA	TRBD2	TRBJ2-2	CASSHKTGGIDIGELFF	TGCGCCAGCAGCCACAAAACCGGGGGGATTGACATCGGGGAGCTGTTTTTT
TRBV5-1	NA	NA	TRBJ1-2	CASSLEPGAASDYGYTF	TGCGCCAGCAGCTTGGAGCCAGGGGCCGCCTCTGACTATGGCTACACCTTC
TRBV14	NA	NA	TRBJ2-2	CASSLSTVTGELFF	TGTGCCAGCAGCCTTTCGACAGTCACCGGGGAGCTGTTTTTT
TRBV5-1	once	TRBD1	TRBJ2-7	CASQEKTGTGVTEQYF	TGCGCCAGCCAAGAGAAGACCGGGACAGGGGTAACCGAGCAGTACTTC
TRBV6-5	NA	TRBD2	TRBJ2-7	CASSYRGLAGNEQYF	TGTGCCAGCAGTTACAGGGGACTAGCGGGTAACGAGCAGTACTTC
TRBV5-1	NA	TRBD1	TRBJ1-2	CASSSGQGNYGYTF	TGCGCCAGCAGCTCCGGACAGGGTAACTATGGCTACACCTTC
TRBV28	NA	NA	TRBJ1-2	CASRSRRGNGYTF	TGTGCCAGCAGGTCGAGGCGGGGGAATGGCTACACCTTC
TRBV5-1	NA	TRBD2	TRBJ2-1	CASSWAGLAGNEQFF	TGCGCCAGCAGCTGGGCGGGACTAGCGGGCAATGAGCAGTTCTTC
TRBV24-1	NA	NA	TRBJ2-4	CATSDFGEHIQYF	TGTGCCACCAGTGATTTTGGGGAACACATTCAGTACTTC
TRBV7-9	NA	TRBD2	TRBJ2-7	CASSLGGGTSGSEQYF	TGTGCCAGCAGCTTAGGAGGGGGGACTAGCGGGAGCGAGCAGTACTTC
TRBV3-1/TRBV3-2	NA	NA	TRBJ2-1	CASSQSVYNEQFF	TGTGCCAGCAGCCAGTCAGTCTACAATGAGCAGTTCTTC
TRBV28	NA	NA	TRBJ2-1	CASSLGTTSSYNEQFF	TGTGCCAGCAGTTTAGGGACAACGAGCTCCTACAATGAGCAGTTCTTC
TRBV11-3	NA	NA	TRBJ2-1	CASSLAPSTYNEQFF	TGTGCCAGCAGCTTAGCACCTTCCACCTACAATGAGCAGTTCTTC
TRBV19	NA	NA	TRBJ1-4	CASSIQGFSEKLFF	TGTGCCAGTAGCATACAGGGCTTCAGTGAAAAACTGTTTTTT
TRBV3-1/TRBV3-2	NA	TRBD2	TRBJ2-7	CASSPGLAGNYEQYF	TGTGCCAGCAGCCCGGGACTAGCGGGAAACTACGAGCAGTACTTC
TRBV4-1	NA	NA	TRBJ2-7	CASSQERYEQYF	TGCGCCAGCAGCCAAGAGCGATACGAGCAGTACTTC
TRBV7-2	few	TRBD2	TRBJ2-3	CASSLVGGRAPDTQYF	TGTGCCAGCAGCTTAGTGGGTGGGAGGGCCCCAGATACGCAGTATTTT
TRBV19	NA	TRBD1	TRBJ1-2	CASSTQPGQGNYGYTF	TGTGCCAGTAGTACTCAGCCGGGACAGGGAAACTATGGCTACACCTTC
TRBV4-1	NA	TRBD1	TRBJ1-5	CASSPGTAYQPQHF	TGCGCCAGCAGCCCCGGGACAGCTTATCAGCCCCAGCATTTT
TRBV6-5	NA	NA	TRBJ1-5	CASSYRGGNQPQHF	TGTGCCAGCAGTTATCGTGGGGGCAATCAGCCCCAGCATTTT